A single sample is the source of the 10 T cell receptor beta chains below, sequenced in a study of blood T cells in healthy people across ages. Alongside a J-beta primer mix, a sample-barcoded 5' primer served in a second PCR lasting 7 to 11 cycles. TCRdb reanalysed the 5' RACE reads using MiXCR and keeps one entry per CDR3 protein. The data show around 650,000 distinct CDR3 sequences, 35% to 50% seen once. What was sequenced was blood. All receptors derive from an older man in good health.

In its sample, this clonotype was seen a few times. The chain couples TRBV14 to TRBJ2-7; 10 bases agree with TRBD1. V shed 0 bases and J 4 bases; nucleotides not matched to a gene: 9. The CDR3 has 17 amino acids. CDR1 is SGHDN and CDR2 is FVKESK in the germline V gene. For the CDR3, the DNA is TGTGCCAGCAGCCAAGATGTGGGGACAGGGGTAGTGTACGAGCAGTACTTC. Amino acid sequence: CASSQDVGTGVVYEQYF. The full variable domain, rest sourced from reference TRBV14 and TRBJ2-7, is EAGVTQFPSHSVIEKGQTVTLRCDPISGHDNLYWYRRVMGKEIKFLLHFVKESKQDESGMPNNRFLAERTGGTYSTLKVQPAELEDSGVYFCASSQDVGTGVVYEQYFGPGTRLTVT.

On this clonotype itself: With a much larger clone just one base away, this may be a read error. This chain links TRBV5-1 with TRBJ2-6; D gene ambiguous. The germline CDR1 and CDR2 sequences are SGHRS and YFSETQ. V lost 4 bases and J lost 1, with 12 bases in between. This CDR3 contains 16 residues. CDR3 sequence reads: CASSQANNSGANVLTF. The CDR3 DNA sequence: TGCGCCAGCAGCCAGGCCAATAATTCTGGGGCCAACGTCCTGACTTTC.

The chain couples TRBV4-2 to TRBJ2-3; D ambiguous. This CDR3 has 16 amino acids. Trimming took 1 base from V and 0 from J, leaving 11 bases between them. Germline-derived CDR1 and CDR2 are LGHNA and YNFKEQ. CDR3 residues: CASSQAGKGSTDTQYF. The CDR3 DNA follows: TGTGCCAGCAGCCAAGCTGGGAAGGGTAGCACAGATACGCAGTATTTT.

The chain uses TRBV4-2 and TRBJ2-1; possible D gene TRBD2, 7 bases. There are 19 residues in the CDR3. V lost 4 bases and J 0 bases, leaving 22 bases between the germline ends. Germline-derived CDR1 and CDR2 are LGHNA and YNFKEQ. CDR3 region: CASSLSGRGAISSYNEQFF. Written as DNA, the CDR3 is TGTGCCAGCAGCCTCTCGGGACGGGGGGCTATAAGCTCCTACAATGAGCAGTTCTTC.

In its sample, this clonotype was seen a few times. The chain joins TRBV27 to TRBJ1-5, with D maybe TRBD1 (6 bases). Germline assignment: CDR1 MNHEY and CDR2 SMNVEV (reference sequence). CDR3 length: 16 amino acids. V lost 6 bases and J lost 1, with 16 bases in between. The CDR3 DNA is TGTGCCAGCAGACCTTTACAGGGAAAGAGCAATCAGCCCCAGCATTTT. Its protein is CASRPLQGKSNQPQHF.

The chain joins TRBV4-2 to TRBJ2-1; D ambiguous. This CDR3 contains 13 residues. V dropped 2 bases and J dropped 4 bases, with 6 bases sitting between them. Germline V CDR1 and CDR2: LGHNA, YNFKEQ. DNA for the CDR3: TGTGCCAGCAGCCAATGGGAATACAATGAGCAGTTCTTC. Translating it yields CASSQWEYNEQFF.

This rearrangement joins TRBV25-1 to TRBJ2-3, with 7 bases fitting TRBD1. Trimming removed 6 bases from V and 3 bases from J; junction bases left unmatched: 9. CDR3 length: 15 amino acids. Germline-derived CDR1 and CDR2 are MGHDK and SYGVNS. As DNA, the CDR3 is TGTGCCAGCAGGGAGACAGGGATAGAAACAGATACGCAGTATTTT. It translates to CASRETGIETDTQYF.

V and J are TRBV6-2 or TRBV6-3 and TRBJ2-1; D is unclear. This CDR3 has 11 amino acids. Germline V gives CDR1 MNHEY, CDR2 SVGEGT. The germline V and J ends were trimmed by 6 bases and 7 bases, with 7 bases remaining between them. CDR3 protein: CASSHGNEQFF. The CDR3 DNA sequence: TGTGCCAGCAGCCATGGGAATGAGCAGTTCTTC.

This chain uses TRBV6-2 or TRBV6-3 with TRBJ1-1, with TRBD1 as a possible D gene (6 bases). From germline, CDR1 is MNHEY and CDR2 SVGEGT. V was cut by 8 bases and J by 0 bases, with 13 bases left in between. The CDR3 extends over 14 amino acids. CDR3 protein: CASRRGPVNTEAFF. The CDR3 nucleotides read TGTGCCAGCCGGCGGGGGCCAGTGAACACTGAAGCTTTCTTT.

The CDR3 reads CASSLPLASYNEQFF. The CDR3 DNA reads as TGTGCCAGCAGCCTTCCACTAGCCTCCTACAATGAGCAGTTCTTC. The chain combines TRBV12-3 or TRBV12-4 with TRBJ2-1; D perhaps matches TRBD2 (6 bases). V lost 6 bases and J lost 0, with 12 bases in between. This CDR3 region has 15 residues.